Given below is one T cell receptor (beta chain) in context. Its cognate antigen is unknown. TCRdb analysed the reads with MiXCR anew, one entry per CDR3 protein. Of 200,000 or so distinct CDR3 sequences listed, 28% are singletons. The CDR3 sequence is 14 residues long. V shed 8 bases, J shed 4 bases, and the junction held 4 bases outside the gene matches. Germline CDR1 reads SGHTA; CDR2 reads FQGTGA. These data belong to a study of T cell repertoires in cytomegalovirus infection. Background on the study: Public TCR beta signatures provided an indication of both CMV infection and a matching HLA type. Study-wide results and caveats: Identification of carriers of CMV plus the relevant HLA was performed using cumulative public TCR beta family frequency. Dominating the ex vivo response were TCR beta clonotypes that were CMV-specific and HLA-C-restricted.

The rearrangement uses TRBV7-3 and TRBJ1-4; TRBD1 matches at 10 bases. This TCR came from a human donor in good health (CMV status not recorded). Some clones in this sample may be carry-over from other donors' samples. Sequenced input: PBMCs. The CDR3 nucleotides are TGTGCCAGCTGGGGACAGGGGATTAATGAAAAACTGTTTTTT. Encoded protein: CASWGQGINEKLFF.